This entry features one TCR beta chain sequence. Antigen unknown. Caucasian adults living in Nashville, Tennessee, provided all samples. Replicate PCRs from sorted subsets contained roughly 200 ng DNA, which is around 30,000 T cell genomes. Data came from immunoSEQ multiplex PCR; TCRdb stores just in-frame clones and leaves some out. The profile covers roughly 700,000 clones, with less than 95% appearing a single time and around a third taken by the ten largest. Germline V gives CDR1 SGHDT, CDR2 YYEEEE. V was trimmed by 0 bases and J by 1 base, leaving 10 bases between them. The CDR3 is made up of 15 amino acids. This entry comes from a study of shared clonotypes between healthy human individuals. Study-wide findings and caveats: Larger estimated richness was generally recorded for naive subsets relative to memory subsets.

The sequencing input was memory CD8+ T cells from PBMCs. Subset given: CD45RO+ cells pooled with CCR7-negative TemRA cells. This clonotype originated in a man aged 18 to 29 in good health. Some clones in this sample may be carry-over from other donors' samples. The chain has TRBV5-6 and TRBJ1-1, with D possibly TRBD1 on 5 matching bases. The CDR3 nucleotides read TGTGCCAGCAGCTTGGGGACAAACTCGAACACTGAAGCTTTCTTT. Protein: CASSLGTNSNTEAFF.